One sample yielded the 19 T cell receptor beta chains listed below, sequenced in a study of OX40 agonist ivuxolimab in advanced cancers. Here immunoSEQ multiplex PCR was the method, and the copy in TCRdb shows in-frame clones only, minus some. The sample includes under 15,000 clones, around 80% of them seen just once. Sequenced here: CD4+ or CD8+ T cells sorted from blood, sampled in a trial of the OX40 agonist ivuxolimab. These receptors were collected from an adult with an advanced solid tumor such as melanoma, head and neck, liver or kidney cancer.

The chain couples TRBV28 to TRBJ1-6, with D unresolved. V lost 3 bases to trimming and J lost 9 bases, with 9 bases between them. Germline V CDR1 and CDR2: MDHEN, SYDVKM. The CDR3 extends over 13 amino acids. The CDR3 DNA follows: TGTGCCAGCAGTTTTTCGGCCGGTTCACCCCTCCACTTT. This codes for CASSFSAGSPLHF.

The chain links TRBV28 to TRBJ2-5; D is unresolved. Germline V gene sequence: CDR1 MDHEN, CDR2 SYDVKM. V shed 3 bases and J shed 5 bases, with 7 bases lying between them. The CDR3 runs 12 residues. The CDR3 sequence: CASSFVEETQYF. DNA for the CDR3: TGTGCCAGCAGTTTTGTCGAGGAGACCCAGTACTTC.

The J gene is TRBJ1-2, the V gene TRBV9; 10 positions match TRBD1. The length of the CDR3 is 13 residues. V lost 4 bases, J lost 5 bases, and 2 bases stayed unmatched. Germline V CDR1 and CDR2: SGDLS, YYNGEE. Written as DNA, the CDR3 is TGTGCCAGCAGCCGGGGACAGGGGTATGGCTACACCTTC. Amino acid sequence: CASSRGQGYGYTF.

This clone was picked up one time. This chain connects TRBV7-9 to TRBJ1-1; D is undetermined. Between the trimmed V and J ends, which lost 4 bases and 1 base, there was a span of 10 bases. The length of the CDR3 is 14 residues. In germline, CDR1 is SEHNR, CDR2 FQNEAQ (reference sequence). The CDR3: CASSSPGWNTEAFF. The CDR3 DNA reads TGTGCCAGCAGCTCCCCGGGGTGGAACACTGAAGCTTTCTTT.

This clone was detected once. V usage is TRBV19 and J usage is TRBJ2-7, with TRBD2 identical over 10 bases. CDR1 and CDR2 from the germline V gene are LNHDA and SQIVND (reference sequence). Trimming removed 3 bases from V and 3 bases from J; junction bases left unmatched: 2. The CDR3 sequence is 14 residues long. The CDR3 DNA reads TGTGCCAGTAGTATTGGACTAGCGGTCTACGAGCAGTACTTC. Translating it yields CASSIGLAVYEQYF. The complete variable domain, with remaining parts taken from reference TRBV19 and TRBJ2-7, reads DGGITQSPKYLFRKEGQNVTLSCEQNLNHDAMYWYRQDPGQGLRLIYYSQIVNDFQKGDIAEGYSVSREKKESFPLTVTSAQKNPTAFYLCASSIGLAVYEQYFGPGTRLTVT.

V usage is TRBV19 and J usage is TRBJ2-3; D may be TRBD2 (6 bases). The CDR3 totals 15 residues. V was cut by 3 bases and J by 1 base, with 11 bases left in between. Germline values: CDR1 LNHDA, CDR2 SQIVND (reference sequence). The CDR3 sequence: CASSIRERGTDTQYF. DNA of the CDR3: TGTGCCAGTAGTATCCGGGAGAGGGGCACAGATACGCAGTATTTT.

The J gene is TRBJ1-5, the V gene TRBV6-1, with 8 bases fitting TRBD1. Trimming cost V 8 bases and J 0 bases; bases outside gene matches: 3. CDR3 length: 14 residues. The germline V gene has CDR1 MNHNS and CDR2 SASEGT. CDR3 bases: TGTGCCAGCTGGGGACAGGATAGCAATCAGCCCCAGCATTTT. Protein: CASWGQDSNQPQHF.

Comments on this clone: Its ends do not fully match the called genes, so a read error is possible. The CDR3 is CASSHPAGAYEQYF. Here the CDR3 DNA reads TGTGCCAGCAGCCATCCGGCGGGAGCGTACGAGCAGTACTTC. The chain recombines TRBV5-1 with TRBJ2-7, with 7 bases aligning to TRBD2. The CDR3 has 14 amino acids. From germline, CDR1 is SGHRS and CDR2 YFSETQ.

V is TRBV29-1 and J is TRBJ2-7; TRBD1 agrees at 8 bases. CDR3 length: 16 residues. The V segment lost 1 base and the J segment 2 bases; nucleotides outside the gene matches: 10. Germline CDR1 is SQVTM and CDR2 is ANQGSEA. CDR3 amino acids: CSVEGDAQGATYEQYF. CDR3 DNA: TGCAGCGTTGAAGGGGATGCGCAGGGGGCCACCTACGAGCAGTACTTC.

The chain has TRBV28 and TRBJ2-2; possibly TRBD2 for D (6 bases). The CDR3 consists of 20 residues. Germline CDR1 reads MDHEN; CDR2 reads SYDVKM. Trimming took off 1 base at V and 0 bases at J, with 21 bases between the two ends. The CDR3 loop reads CASSLFSSQGWGANTGELFF. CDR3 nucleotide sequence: TGTGCCAGCAGTTTATTTAGTTCCCAGGGTTGGGGGGCGAACACCGGGGAGCTGTTTTTT.

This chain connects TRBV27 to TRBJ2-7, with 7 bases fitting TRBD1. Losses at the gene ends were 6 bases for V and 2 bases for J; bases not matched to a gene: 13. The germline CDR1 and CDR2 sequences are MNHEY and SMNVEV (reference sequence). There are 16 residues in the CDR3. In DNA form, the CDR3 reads TGTGCCAGCAGCCGCGCCGGGACAGTAGCCCCCTACGAGCAGTACTTC. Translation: CASSRAGTVAPYEQYF.

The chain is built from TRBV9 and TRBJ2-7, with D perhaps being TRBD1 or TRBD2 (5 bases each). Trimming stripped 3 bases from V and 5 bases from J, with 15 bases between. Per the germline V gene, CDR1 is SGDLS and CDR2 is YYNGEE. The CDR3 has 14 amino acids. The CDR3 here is CASSEYGGFDEQYF. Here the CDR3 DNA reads TGTGCCAGCAGCGAGTATGGGGGTTTCGACGAGCAGTACTTC.

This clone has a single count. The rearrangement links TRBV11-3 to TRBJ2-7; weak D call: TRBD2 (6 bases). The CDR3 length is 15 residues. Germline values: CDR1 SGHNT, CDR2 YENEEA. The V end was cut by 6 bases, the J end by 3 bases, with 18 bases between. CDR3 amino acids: CASSSGGIGDYEQYF. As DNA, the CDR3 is TGTGCCAGCAGTTCAGGAGGGATCGGAGACTACGAGCAGTACTTC.

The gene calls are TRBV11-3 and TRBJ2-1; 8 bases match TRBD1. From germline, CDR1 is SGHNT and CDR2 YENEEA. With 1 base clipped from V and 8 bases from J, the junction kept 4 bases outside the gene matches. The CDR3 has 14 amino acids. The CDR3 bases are TGTGCCAGCAGCTTAGGGGGACAGGTTTATGAGCAGTTCTTC. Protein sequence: CASSLGGQVYEQFF.

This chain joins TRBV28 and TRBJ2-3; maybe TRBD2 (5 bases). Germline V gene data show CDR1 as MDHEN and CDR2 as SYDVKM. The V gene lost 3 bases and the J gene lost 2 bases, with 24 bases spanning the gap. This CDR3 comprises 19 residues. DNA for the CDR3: TGTGCCAGCAGTTTGCGGGCAACCTGGGTCCGAAAACCCACAGATACGCAGTATTTT. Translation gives CASSLRATWVRKPTDTQYF.

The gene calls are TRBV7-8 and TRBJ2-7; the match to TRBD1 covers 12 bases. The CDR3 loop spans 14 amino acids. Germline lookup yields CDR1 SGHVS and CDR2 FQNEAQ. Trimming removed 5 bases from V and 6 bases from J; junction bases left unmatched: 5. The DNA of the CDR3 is TGTGCCAGCAGCGCGGGGACAGGGGGCCCCGAGCAGTACTTC. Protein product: CASSAGTGGPEQYF.

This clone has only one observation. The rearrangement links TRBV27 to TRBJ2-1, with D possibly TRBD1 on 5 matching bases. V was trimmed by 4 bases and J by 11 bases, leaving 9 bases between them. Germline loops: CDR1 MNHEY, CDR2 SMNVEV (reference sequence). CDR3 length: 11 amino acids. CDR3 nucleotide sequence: TGTGCCAGCAGTTCCGACAGCCAGCAGTTCTTC. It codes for CASSSDSQQFF.

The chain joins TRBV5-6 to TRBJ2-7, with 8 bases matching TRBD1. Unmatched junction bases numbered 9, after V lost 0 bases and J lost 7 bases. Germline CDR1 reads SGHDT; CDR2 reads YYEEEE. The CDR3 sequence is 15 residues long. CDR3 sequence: CASSLGGQGVYEQYF. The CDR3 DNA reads TGTGCCAGCAGCTTGGGAGGACAGGGAGTGTATGAGCAGTACTTC.

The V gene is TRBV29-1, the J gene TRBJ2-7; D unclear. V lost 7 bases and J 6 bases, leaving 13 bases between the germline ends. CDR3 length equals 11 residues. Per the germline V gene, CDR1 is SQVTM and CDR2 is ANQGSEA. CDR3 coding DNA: TGCAGCGCTGCGGCCCCTACCGAGCAGTACTTC. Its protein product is CSAAAPTEQYF.